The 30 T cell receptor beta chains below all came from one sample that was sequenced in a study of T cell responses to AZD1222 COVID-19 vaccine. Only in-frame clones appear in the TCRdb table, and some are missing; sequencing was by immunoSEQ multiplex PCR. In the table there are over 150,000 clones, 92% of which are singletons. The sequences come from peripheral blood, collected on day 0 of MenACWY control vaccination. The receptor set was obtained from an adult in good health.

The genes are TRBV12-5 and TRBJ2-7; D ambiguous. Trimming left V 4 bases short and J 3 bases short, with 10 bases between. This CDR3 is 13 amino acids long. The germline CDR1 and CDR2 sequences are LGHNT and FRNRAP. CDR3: CASGYTSLYEQYF. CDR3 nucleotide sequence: TGTGCTAGTGGTTACACCTCACTCTACGAGCAGTACTTC.

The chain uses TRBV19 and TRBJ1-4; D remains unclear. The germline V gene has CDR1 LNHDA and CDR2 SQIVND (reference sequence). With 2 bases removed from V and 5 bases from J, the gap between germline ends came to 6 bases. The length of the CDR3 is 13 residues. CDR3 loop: CASSISLNEKLFF. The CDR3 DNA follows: TGTGCCAGTAGTATAAGTCTAAATGAAAAACTGTTTTTT.

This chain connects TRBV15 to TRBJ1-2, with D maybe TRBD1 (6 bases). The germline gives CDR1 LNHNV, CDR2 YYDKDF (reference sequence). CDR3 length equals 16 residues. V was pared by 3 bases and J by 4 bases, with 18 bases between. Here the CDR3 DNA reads TGTGCCACCAGCAGGACTAACAGGGTAGTGGGCTATGGCTACACCTTC. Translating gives CATSRTNRVVGYGYTF.

The CDR3 protein is CASRGLAGRSYNEQFF. As DNA, the CDR3 is TGTGCCAGCAGGGGACTAGCGGGACGTTCCTACAATGAGCAGTTCTTC. The chain couples TRBV28 to TRBJ2-1, with 13 bases lining up with TRBD2. This CDR3 is 16 amino acids long. With V trimmed by 6 bases and J by 1 base, 3 bases remained unmatched. Germline V CDR1 and CDR2: MDHEN, SYDVKM. The entire variable domain, with the rest obtained from reference TRBV28 and TRBJ2-1, is as follows: DVKVTQSSRYLVKRTGEKVFLECVQDMDHENMFWYRQDPGLGLRLIYFSYDVKMKEKGDIPEGYSVSREKKERFSLILESASTNQTSMYLCASRGLAGRSYNEQFFGPGTRLTVL.

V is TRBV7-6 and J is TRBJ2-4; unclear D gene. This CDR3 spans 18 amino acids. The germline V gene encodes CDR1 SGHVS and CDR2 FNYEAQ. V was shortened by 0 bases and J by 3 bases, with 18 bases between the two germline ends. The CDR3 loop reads CASSLAPGVRIGKNIQYF. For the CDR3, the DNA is TGTGCCAGCAGCTTAGCTCCAGGAGTGAGGATAGGCAAAAACATTCAGTACTTC. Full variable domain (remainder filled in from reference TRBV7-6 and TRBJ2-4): GAGVSQSPRYKVTKRGQDVALRCDPISGHVSLYWYRQALGQGPEFLTYFNYEAQQDKSGLPNDRFSAERPEGSISTLTIQRTEQRDSAMYRCASSLAPGVRIGKNIQYFGAGTRLSVL.

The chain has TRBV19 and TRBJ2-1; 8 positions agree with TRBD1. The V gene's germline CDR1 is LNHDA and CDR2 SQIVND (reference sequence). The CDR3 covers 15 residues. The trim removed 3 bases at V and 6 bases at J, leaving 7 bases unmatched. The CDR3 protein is CASSMRQGRSNEQFF. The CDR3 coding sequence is TGTGCCAGTAGTATGAGACAGGGGCGAAGCAATGAGCAGTTCTTC.

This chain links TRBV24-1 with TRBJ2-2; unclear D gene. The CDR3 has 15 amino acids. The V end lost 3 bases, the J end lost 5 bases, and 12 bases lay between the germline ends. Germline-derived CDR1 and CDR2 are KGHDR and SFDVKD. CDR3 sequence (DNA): TGTGCCACCAGTGATCCCGGCCAGCCTACCGGGGAGCTGTTTTTT. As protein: CATSDPGQPTGELFF.

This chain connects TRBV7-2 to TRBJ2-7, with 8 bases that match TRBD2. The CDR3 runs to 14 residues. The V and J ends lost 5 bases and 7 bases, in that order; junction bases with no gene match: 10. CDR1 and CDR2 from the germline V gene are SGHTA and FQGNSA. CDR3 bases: TGTGCCAGCAGCCCCAACGGACTAGCTCGGGAGCAGTACTTC. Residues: CASSPNGLAREQYF.

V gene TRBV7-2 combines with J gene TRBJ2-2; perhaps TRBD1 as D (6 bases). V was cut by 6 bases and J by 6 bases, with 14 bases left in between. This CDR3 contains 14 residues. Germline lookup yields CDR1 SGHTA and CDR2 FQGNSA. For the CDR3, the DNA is TGTGCCAGCAGACTTCTACAGGGCCCCGGGGAGCTGTTTTTT. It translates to CASRLLQGPGELFF.

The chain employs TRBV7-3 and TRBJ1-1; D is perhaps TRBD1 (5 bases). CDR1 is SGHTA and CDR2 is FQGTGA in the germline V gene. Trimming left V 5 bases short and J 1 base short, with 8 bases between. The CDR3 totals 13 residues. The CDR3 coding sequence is TGTGCCAGCAGCGCAGGGAGGAACACTGAAGCTTTCTTT. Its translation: CASSAGRNTEAFF. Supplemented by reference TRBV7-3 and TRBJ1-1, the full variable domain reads GAGVSQTPSNKVTEKGKYVELRCDPISGHTALYWYRQSLGQGPEFLIYFQGTGAADDSGLPNDRFFAVRPEGSVSTLKIQRTERGDSAVYLCASSAGRNTEAFFGQGTRLTVV.

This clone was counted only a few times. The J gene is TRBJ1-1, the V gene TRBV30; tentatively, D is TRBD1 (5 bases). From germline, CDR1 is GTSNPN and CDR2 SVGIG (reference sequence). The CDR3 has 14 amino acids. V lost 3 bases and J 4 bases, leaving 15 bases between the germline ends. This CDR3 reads CAWSGRGDGTEAFF. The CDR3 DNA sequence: TGTGCCTGGAGCGGTAGGGGCGATGGCACTGAAGCTTTCTTT. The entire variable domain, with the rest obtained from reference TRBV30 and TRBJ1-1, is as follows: SQTIHQWPATLVQPVGSPLSLECTVEGTSNPNLYWYRQAAGRGLQLLFYSVGIGQISSEVPQNLSASRPQDRQFILSSKKLLLSDSGFYLCAWSGRGDGTEAFFGQGTRLTVV.

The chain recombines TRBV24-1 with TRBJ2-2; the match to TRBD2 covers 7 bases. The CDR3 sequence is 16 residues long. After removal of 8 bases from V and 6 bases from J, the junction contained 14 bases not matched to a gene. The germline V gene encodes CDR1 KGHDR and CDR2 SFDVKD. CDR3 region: CATTPTSGNDAGELFF. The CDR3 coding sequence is TGTGCCACCACCCCTACGAGCGGGAACGACGCCGGGGAGCTGTTTTTT.

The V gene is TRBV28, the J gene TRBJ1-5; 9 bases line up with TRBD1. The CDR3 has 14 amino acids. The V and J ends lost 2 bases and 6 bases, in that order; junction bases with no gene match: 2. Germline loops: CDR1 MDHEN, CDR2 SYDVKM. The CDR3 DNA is TGTGCCAGCAGTTTAGGGACAGGGAGTCAGCCCCAGCATTTT. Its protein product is CASSLGTGSQPQHF. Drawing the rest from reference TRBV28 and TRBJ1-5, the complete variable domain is DVKVTQSSRYLVKRTGEKVFLECVQDMDHENMFWYRQDPGLGLRLIYFSYDVKMKEKGDIPEGYSVSREKKERFSLILESASTNQTSMYLCASSLGTGSQPQHFGDGTRLSIL.

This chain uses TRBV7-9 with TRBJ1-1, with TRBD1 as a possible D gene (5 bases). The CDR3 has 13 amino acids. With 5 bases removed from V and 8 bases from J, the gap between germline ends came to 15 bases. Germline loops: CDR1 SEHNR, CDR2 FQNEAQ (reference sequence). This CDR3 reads CASSPKGPQEAFF. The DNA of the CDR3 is TGTGCCAGCAGCCCCAAGGGGCCCCAAGAAGCTTTCTTT.

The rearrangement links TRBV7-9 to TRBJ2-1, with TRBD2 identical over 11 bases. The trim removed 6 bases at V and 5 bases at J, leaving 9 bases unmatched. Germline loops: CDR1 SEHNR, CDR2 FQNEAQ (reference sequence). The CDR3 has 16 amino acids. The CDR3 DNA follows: TGTGCCAGCAGTCCTAGCGGGAGGCTTAGACACAATGAGCAGTTCTTC. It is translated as CASSPSGRLRHNEQFF.

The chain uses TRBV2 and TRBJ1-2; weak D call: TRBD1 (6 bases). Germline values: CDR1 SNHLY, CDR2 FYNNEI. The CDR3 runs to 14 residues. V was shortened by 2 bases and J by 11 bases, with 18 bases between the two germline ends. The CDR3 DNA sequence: TGTGCCAGCAGTGAAAGCAGGGGAGGTGGTTGGTACACCTTC. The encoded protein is CASSESRGGGWYTF.

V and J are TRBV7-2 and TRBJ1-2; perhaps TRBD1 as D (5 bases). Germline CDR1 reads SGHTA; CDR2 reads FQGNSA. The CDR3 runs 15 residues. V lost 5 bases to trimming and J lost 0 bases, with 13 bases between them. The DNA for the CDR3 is TGTGCCAGCAGCCCAGAGGCAGGGACTAACTATGGCTACACCTTC. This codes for CASSPEAGTNYGYTF.

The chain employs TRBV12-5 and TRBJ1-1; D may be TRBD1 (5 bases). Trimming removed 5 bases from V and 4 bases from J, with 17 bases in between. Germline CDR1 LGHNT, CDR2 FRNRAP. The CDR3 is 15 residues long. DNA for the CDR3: TGTGCTAGTGGTCCCCCTAACCTGGGGGGCACTGAAGCTTTCTTT. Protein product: CASGPPNLGGTEAFF.

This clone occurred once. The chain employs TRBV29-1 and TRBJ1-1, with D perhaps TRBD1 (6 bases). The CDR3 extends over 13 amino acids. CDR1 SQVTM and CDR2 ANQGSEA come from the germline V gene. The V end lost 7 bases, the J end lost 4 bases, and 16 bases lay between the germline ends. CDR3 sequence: CSGVNTGTTEAFF. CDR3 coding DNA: TGCAGCGGCGTGAATACAGGGACCACTGAAGCTTTCTTT.

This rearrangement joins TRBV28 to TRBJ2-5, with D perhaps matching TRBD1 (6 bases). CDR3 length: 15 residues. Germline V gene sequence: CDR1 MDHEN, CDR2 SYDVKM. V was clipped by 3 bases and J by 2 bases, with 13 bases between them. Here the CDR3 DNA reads TGTGCCAGCAGTTTCGTGACAGGCCGACAAGAGACCCAGTACTTC. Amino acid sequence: CASSFVTGRQETQYF.

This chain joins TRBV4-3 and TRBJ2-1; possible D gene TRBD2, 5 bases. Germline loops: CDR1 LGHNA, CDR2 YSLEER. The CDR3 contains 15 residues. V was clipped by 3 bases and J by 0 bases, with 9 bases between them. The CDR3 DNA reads TGCGCCAGCAGCCAGGAGCGGTTCTCCTACAATGAGCAGTTCTTC. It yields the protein CASSQERFSYNEQFF.

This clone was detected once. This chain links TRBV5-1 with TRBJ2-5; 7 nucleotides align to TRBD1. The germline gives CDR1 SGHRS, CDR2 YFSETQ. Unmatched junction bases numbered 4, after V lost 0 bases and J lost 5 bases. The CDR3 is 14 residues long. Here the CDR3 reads CASSLAVRGETQYF. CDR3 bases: TGCGCCAGCAGCTTGGCCGTCAGGGGGGAGACCCAGTACTTC.

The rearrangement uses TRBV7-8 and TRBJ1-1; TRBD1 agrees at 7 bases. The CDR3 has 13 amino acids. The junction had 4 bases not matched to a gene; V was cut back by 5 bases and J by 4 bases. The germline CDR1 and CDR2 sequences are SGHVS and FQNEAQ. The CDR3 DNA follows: TGTGCCAGCAGCCCACAGGGGAGCACTGAAGCTTTCTTT. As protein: CASSPQGSTEAFF.

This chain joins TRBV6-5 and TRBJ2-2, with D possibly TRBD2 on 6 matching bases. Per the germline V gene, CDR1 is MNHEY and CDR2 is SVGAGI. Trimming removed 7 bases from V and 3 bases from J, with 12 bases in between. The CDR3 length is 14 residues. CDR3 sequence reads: CASTRETHTGELFF. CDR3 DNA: TGTGCCAGCACCCGGGAGACCCACACCGGGGAGCTGTTTTTT.

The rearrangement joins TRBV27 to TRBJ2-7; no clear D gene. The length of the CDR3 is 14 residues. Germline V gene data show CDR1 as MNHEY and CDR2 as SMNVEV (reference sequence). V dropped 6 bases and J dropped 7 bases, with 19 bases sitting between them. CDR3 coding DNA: TGTGCCAGCAGCCCGGTAATACCGCCAAGGGAGCAGTACTTC. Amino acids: CASSPVIPPREQYF.

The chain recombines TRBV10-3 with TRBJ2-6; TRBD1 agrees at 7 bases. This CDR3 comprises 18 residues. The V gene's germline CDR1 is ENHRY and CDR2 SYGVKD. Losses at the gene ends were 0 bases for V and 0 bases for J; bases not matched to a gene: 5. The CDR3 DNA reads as TGTGCCATCAGTGAGTCGATAGGACAGGCCTCTGGGGCCAACGTCCTGACTTTC. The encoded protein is CAISESIGQASGANVLTF.

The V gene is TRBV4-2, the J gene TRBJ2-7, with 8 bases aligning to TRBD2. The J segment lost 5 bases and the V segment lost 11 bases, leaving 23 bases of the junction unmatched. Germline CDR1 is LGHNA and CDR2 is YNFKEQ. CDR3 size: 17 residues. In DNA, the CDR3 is TGTGCCCGCCGGCCGGCGACGGGGGGGGCGGGAGCCCACGAGCAGTACTTC. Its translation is CARRPATGGAGAHEQYF.

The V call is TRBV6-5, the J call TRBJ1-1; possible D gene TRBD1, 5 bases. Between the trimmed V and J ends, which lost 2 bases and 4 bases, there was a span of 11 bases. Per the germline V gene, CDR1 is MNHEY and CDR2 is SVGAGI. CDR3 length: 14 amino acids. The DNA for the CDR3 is TGTGCCAGCAGTTACATTGGGGGGACCACTGAAGCTTTCTTT. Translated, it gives CASSYIGGTTEAFF.

The DNA for the CDR3 is TGTGCCAGCAGTTTAAGCCGTGCAACTAATGAAAAACTGTTTTTT. Translated: CASSLSRATNEKLFF. This sequence joins TRBV27 and TRBJ1-4; the D is unclear. Trimming took off 2 bases at V and 0 bases at J, with 7 bases between the two ends. This CDR3 has 15 residues. Germline CDR1 reads MNHEY; CDR2 reads SMNVEV (reference sequence).

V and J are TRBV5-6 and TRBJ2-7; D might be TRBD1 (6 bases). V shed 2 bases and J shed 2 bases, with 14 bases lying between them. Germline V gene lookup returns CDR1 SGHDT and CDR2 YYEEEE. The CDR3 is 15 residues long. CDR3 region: CASSFRDIPTYEQYF. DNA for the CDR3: TGTGCCAGCAGCTTCCGGGACATACCCACCTACGAGCAGTACTTC.